Below, one T cell receptor (beta chain) is given with its context. The sample belongs to a study of beta chain features in type 1 diabetes. Every bit of the isolated RNA underwent reverse transcription, so sequencing read expressed TCRB transcripts. Clones were read by immunoSEQ multiplex PCR, and TCRdb kept only the in-frame ones, dropping some. The table records hundreds of thousands of clones, roughly 12% of them present only once. Sequencing was performed on naive CD4+ T cells from blood. This sequence originates from a man younger than 30 in good health.

CDR3 bases: TGCGCCAGCAGCCCGAGTGGCAGGGGTACGTATTCACCCCTCCACTTT. As protein: CASSPSGRGTYSPLHF. The chain uses TRBV5-1 and TRBJ1-6; tentatively, D is TRBD1 (6 bases). Germline CDR1 and CDR2: SGHRS and YFSETQ. This CDR3 contains 16 residues. Deletions cut 4 bases from V and 8 bases from J, with 19 bases between.